This T cell receptor beta chain was identified during a study of T cell changes during pregnancy in multiple sclerosis (dated 2019 in TCRdb). Regarding the complete study: The study examined how the T cell repertoire changed over the course of pregnancy in women with multiple sclerosis.

From the cysteine up to the phenylalanine, the CDR3 has a length of 18 residues. Only the CDR3 portion is preserved as DNA: 54 bases, with reading frame beginning at the first base. Relative to germline, V is missing 0 bases and J is missing 6 bases, with 8 bases of the junction outside any gene match. The germline V gene gives CDR1 as SGHRS and CDR2 as YFSETQ. Points on this clone: No cognate antigen has been identified for it. Base quality data are lacking; no much larger clone is found one base away.

The library was obtained by the immunoSEQ multiplex PCR assay. TCRdb took over this immuneACCESS table, retaining in-frame rearrangements with V and J assigned. Such tables are incomplete; in checked studies, under half of the missing clones stem from an unresolved V gene, and the remainder is unexplained. In this sample the table shows 60,000 to 75,000 clones, about 90% of which occur a single time. Roughly 1.5% of the sample is in the top ten clones. The origin of this receptor is a female donor with multiple sclerosis, enrolled in a pregnancy study. The material was peripheral blood, obtained after pregnancy. The receptor chain draws on TRBV5-1 and TRBJ2-1; 14 central bases correspond to TRBD2. CDR3 reads: CASSLGGGLAGVTNEQFF. The bases read TGCGCCAGCAGCTTGGGGGGGGGACTAGCGGGAGTGACCAATGAGCAGTTCTTC.